These 2 T cell receptor beta chains were all obtained from the same sample, sequenced in a study of a mutant IDH1 vaccine in newly diagnosed glioma (dated by TCRdb to the early 2020s). The method behind the library was the immunoSEQ multiplex PCR assay. In its TCRdb copy, this immuneACCESS table keeps in-frame sequences only and misses some clones. Where compared with another copy, unresolved V genes explain less than half of these, and the others have no known cause. Recorded for this sample are about 24,000 clones; roughly 87% of them occurred a single time. Roughly 3.8% of the sample is in the top ten clones. What the time point label conveys for this sample: week 47, end of study. Each vaccine dose, consisting of 300 ug of a 20-mer mutant IDH1 peptide in Montanide, was administered subcutaneously with topical imiquimod. These TCRs' antigens remain unknown. Specimen: PBMCs, collected from a glioma patient whose treatment included an IDH1 peptide vaccine. The source of these receptors is a man aged 35 to 55 with glioma. Some clones in this sample may be carry-over from other donors' samples.

Here the CDR3 DNA reads TGTGCCAGCAGCCCAGACAGGGCCACTAATGGCTACACCTTC. Protein product: CASSPDRATNGYTF. The genes are TRBV11-2 and TRBJ1-2; 7 bases are a match to TRBD1. Germline CDR1 SGHAT, CDR2 FQNNGV. The CDR3 runs to 14 residues. The V and J ends lost 5 bases and 6 bases, in that order; junction bases with no gene match: 9. The entire variable domain, with the rest obtained from reference TRBV11-2 and TRBJ1-2, is as follows: EAGVAQSPRYKIIEKRQSVAFWCNPISGHATLYWYQQILGQGPKLLIQFQNNGVVDDSQLPKDRFSAERLKGVDSTLKIQPAKLEDSAVYLCASSPDRATNGYTFGSGTRLTVV.

V gene TRBV19 combines with J gene TRBJ2-7; D gene uncertain. The CDR3 extends over 15 amino acids. Germline CDR1 LNHDA, CDR2 SQIVND (reference sequence). Trimming removed 7 bases from V and 3 bases from J, with 19 bases in between. The CDR3 sequence: CASKRLGVGGYEQYF. The CDR3 DNA is TGTGCCAGTAAGAGGTTGGGCGTGGGTGGCTACGAGCAGTACTTC.